Given below is one T cell receptor (beta chain) in context. Its specificity is unknown. The data were taken from a study of T cell responses to AZD1222 COVID-19 vaccine. Study results and limitations: Donors skewed white British and female; clonal diversity was possibly underestimated. The peak T cell response came first, and repertoires were sampled only after it. Of spike-specific TCRs, nearly half reportedly target regions left unmutated in variants. Vaccination with two AZD1222 doses was followed by a rise in Spike-specific TCR breadth and depth.

Profiling relied on immunoSEQ multiplex PCR, and the TCRdb table lists in-frame clones only, not all of them. The profile shows about 89,000 clones, around nine tenths of them singletons. The CDR3 sequence is 12 residues long. The V gene lost 6 bases and the J gene lost 4 bases, with 8 bases spanning the gap. The TCR originated in an adult in good health. The sequenced sample was peripheral blood, obtained on day 0 of MenACWY control vaccination. V and J are TRBV12-3 or TRBV12-4 and TRBJ2-3, with TRBD2 as a possible D gene (6 bases). The DNA of the CDR3 is TGTGCCAGCAGGGGACTCCCAGATACGCAGTATTTT. It specifies CASRGLPDTQYF.